This entry is about one T cell receptor beta chain. Its cognate antigen has yet to be identified. Nothing much larger sits one base from this clone, and base qualities are not available. This specimen belongs to a study of Ad26.COV2.S vaccination and SARS-CoV-2 variants (dated by TCRdb to 2020 to 2023). Some background on the complete study: The specificity and breadth of SARS-CoV-2-reactive T cell receptors after Ad26.COV2.S vaccination were assessed by TCRbeta repertoire sequencing. The TCR-sequenced set comprised about 32 samples: around 20 Ad26.COV2.S vaccine recipients, 5 placebo recipients and 8 SARS-CoV-2 convalescent individuals. Paper-wide results and their limitations: Ad26.COV2.S recipients had higher spike-specific TCR breadth than placebo recipients (P = 0.0014). The authors noted that total T cell responses may have been underestimated by the TCR breadth and depth analyses. Vaccine and placebo recipients had similar non-spike TCR breadth, a finding consistent with the vaccine containing only spike. After vaccination, spike-specific CD8+ and CD4+ T cell responses were reported to show substantial breadth.

Per the publication, the time point label means: individuals recovered from natural SARS-CoV-2 infection. CDR3 length: 15 amino acids, cysteine to phenylalanine. Only the CDR3 region is kept as DNA, spanning 45 bases read in frame from base 1. A distance of 13 bases separates the germline ends of V and J, which lose 0 bases and 3 bases respectively. Taken from the germline V gene, the CDR1 and CDR2 loops are SQVTM and ANQGSEA. The immunoSEQ Assay was used to sequence TCRbeta CDR3 regions. After extraction, genomic DNA underwent amplification by bias-controlled multiplex PCR, followed by high-throughput sequencing. Per the original workflow: Collapsing and filtering of sequences were performed to quantify the absolute abundance of each unique TCRbeta CDR3 region. T cell fraction was estimated by normalization of TCRbeta template counts to usable DNA, with usable DNA being measured through amplification of reference genes present in all nucleated cells. Repertoire TCRs were annotated as SARS-CoV-2-specific when V gene, CDR3 amino acid sequence and J gene were exactly matched to a known reactive TCR set. The reference SARS-CoV-2 TCR set was derived from MIRA and filtered for enrichment in COVID-19-positive ImmuneCODE repertoires, a step that removed public or cross-reactive TCRs. Based on the MIRA antigens, annotated TCRs were further analysed at the level of specific ORF or position within ORF. Breadth was defined as the number of annotated unique rearrangements divided by the total number of unique productive rearrangements, and depth was defined as the summed frequency of the annotated unique rearrangements. TCR breadth was compared between groups using two-sided Wilcoxon rank-sum tests. The source is immuneACCESS, and TCRdb retained only in-frame sequences with V and J called. Part of the clones is not carried over; for the studies checked, unresolved V genes explain less than half of this, and the remainder is unexplained. From that table come the V and J calls and clone size; the DNA was used to work out D and trimming. In all, the sample holds roughly 140,000 clones, and 86% of those were seen once. The top ten clonotypes cover approximately 5% of the sample.

This sequence was found in a human donor who had recovered from COVID-19. The chain is assembled from TRBV29-1 and TRBJ2-3, with the D segment identity uncertain. The sequenced sample was peripheral blood, obtained after recovery from COVID-19. For the CDR3, the sequence is CSVEDKATGTDTQYF. The sequenced DNA: TGCAGCGTTGAAGACAAGGCGACCGGGACAGATACGCAGTATTTT.